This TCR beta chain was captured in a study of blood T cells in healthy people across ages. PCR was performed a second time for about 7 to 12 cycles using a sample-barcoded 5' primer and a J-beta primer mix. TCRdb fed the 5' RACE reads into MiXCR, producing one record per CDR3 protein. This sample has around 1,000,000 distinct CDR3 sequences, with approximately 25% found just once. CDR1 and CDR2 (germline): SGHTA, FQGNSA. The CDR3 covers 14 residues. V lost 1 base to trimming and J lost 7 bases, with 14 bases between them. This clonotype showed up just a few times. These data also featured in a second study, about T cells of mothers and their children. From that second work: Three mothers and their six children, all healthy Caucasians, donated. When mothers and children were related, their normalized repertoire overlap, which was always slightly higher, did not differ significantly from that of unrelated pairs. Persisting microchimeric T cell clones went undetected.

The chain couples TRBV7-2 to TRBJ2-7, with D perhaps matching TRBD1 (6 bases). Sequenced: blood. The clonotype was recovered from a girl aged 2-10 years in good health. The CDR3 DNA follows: TGTGCCAGCAGCTTAGTGGGGGCGCCTTCAGAGCAGTACTTC. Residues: CASSLVGAPSEQYF.